This T cell receptor (beta chain) was sequenced for a study of blood T cell repertoires in COVID-19. Comment on this clone: A read error may produce the germline difference seen at one junction end.

The repertoire was sequenced with immunoSEQ multiplex PCR; TCRdb's copy has only in-frame clones and lacks some. The sample consists of 95,000 or so clones, 86% of them appearing once. The source material was peripheral blood. The source is a man older than 75 with active or convalescent COVID-19.

CDR3 sequence (DNA): TGTGCCAGCAGCCTAGGACAGGGGCCTATCTACGGGCAGTACTTC. It codes for CASSLGQGPIYGQYF. This chain joins TRBV7-8 and TRBJ2-7; 9 bases agree with TRBD1. CDR3 size: 15 residues. Germline V gives CDR1 SGHVS, CDR2 FQNEAQ.